What follows is one T cell receptor (beta chain) and its context. In the authors' workflow: Estimates of nucleated cell counts were drawn from the amplification of reference gene primers. Clones were sequenced by immunoSEQ multiplex PCR, and TCRdb holds only the in-frame ones, with some missing. Clone size and V and J calls were adopted from that table, with D and trimming inferred from the DNA. The sample holds under 500,000 clones; roughly 91% are singletons and the top ten take roughly 4.3%. The data stem from a study of blood T cell repertoires in COVID-19. Study-wide context: Sources were T cells, B-cell-depleted T cells, or PBMCs; the material itself was cDNA or gDNA.

In germline, CDR1 is LNHDA, CDR2 SQIVND (reference sequence). This CDR3 is built from 14 residues. Between the trimmed V and J ends, which lost 7 bases and 3 bases, there was a span of 13 bases. Sample: peripheral blood. The chain couples TRBV19 to TRBJ1-5, with unresolved D. The origin of this receptor is a woman in her thirties with acute or convalescent COVID-19. This CDR3 reads CASNPARDNQPQHF. The CDR3 nucleotides are TGTGCCAGTAACCCCGCCCGGGACAATCAGCCCCAGCATTTT.